The present T cell receptor beta chain was sequenced within a study of T cells in Graves' hyperthyroidism and ophthalmopathy (dated by TCRdb to between 2018 and 2021). Regarding the research as a whole: Peripheral blood was collected at initial diagnosis, before any treatment. Once sampling was done, hyperthyroidism patients were given methimazole at a starting dose of 30 mg daily, whereas ophthalmopathy patients were given high-dose intravenous methylprednisolone. The study also compared thyroid tissue and blood T-cell repertoires from a handful of Graves' hyperthyroidism patients. Prospective prediction of ophthalmopathy was tested in an independent validation cohort of 18 to 20 hyperthyroidism patients and 17 patients who later progressed to ophthalmopathy. To identify distinguishing TCR V-J signatures, a discovery cohort of around 100 patients was used, comprising 43 with Graves' ophthalmopathy and approximately 57 with stable Graves' hyperthyroidism. According to the paper, TCR Vbeta CDR3 sequencing was carried out on about 140 peripheral blood samples, which came from around 43 ophthalmopathy, under 85 hyperthyroidism and about 17 progressor patients. For training and testing, the 100 or so patients in the discovery cohort were randomly divided in a 7:3 ratio.

The V end loses 0 bases and the J end loses 6 bases, and a stretch of 9 bases separates them. The CDR3 spans 14 residues, from the cysteine through the phenylalanine. Just the 42-base CDR3 DNA is kept, in frame starting at base 1. Per the germline V gene, SGHNT is the CDR1 and YENEEA is the CDR2. The TCR beta CDR3 regions were amplified from the RNA transcripts. The TCR CDR3 was subjected to a first round of RT-PCR using the HTBI primer set and the Qiagen OneStep RT-PCR kit. Libraries were constructed in a second round of multiplex PCR, after which size selection and purification were carried out. The libraries were sequenced on an Illumina HiSeq2000 using paired-end 100 bp reads. In the authors' own workflow: SOAPnuke was used to process the raw data, throwing out any read that contained adapters or uncalled bases, had a mean Phred below 15, or lacked an exact constant-primer or identifier match. High-quality paired reads were merged using COPE v1.2.5, and each unique nucleotide sequence was defined as a clonotype. Clonotypes were aligned to IMGT TRBV, TRBD and TRBJ reference segments using MiTCR v1.1. Analysis was restricted to V-J combinations with a frequency above 0.0001, which covered about 99% of repertoires. A TCS score was defined as the ratio between F50 (clonal expansion) and ExV (chaos), using BLOSUM62-based TCRdist between CDR3 peptides within each V-J. Welch's t-statistics and random forest reduced 514 V-J features to 13, which were used in a naive Bayes classifier (R e1071). The public reads were reanalyzed by TCRdb: fastp trimming at Q25, MiXCR alignment, in-frame beta chains only. Each entry merges the rows of one CDR3 protein and shows their most common DNA and genes. Here the V and J calls rest on TCRdb's processing, not on the authors' analysis. The table for this sample lists some 550,000 distinct CDR3 sequences; 16% of them were counted only once. The top ten clonotypes cover 2.5% to 4% of the sample.

For this clonotype: The clone's antigen remains unknown. The sample holds no much larger clone one base away, and base qualities are not on file.

Ophthalmopathy patients had moderately to severely active disease, Clinical Activity Score of at least 3, NOSPECS grade of at least 4, and duration under 3 months. Any patient with an uncontrolled infection, another autoimmune disease, pregnancy or lactation was excluded. Clinical symptoms, serum thyroxine and TRAb, thyroid ultrasound, and orbital computed tomography formed the basis for the diagnoses. PBMCs were separated from approximately 9.9 ml of fresh peripheral blood using Ficoll-Paque density gradient centrifugation. Total RNA was extracted using Trizol reagent, and RNA quality was assessed on an Agilent 2100 Bioanalyzer. The investigation overall reported the following: Most expanded thyroid clonotypes (frequency above 0.001) were also detected in blood, suggesting blood repertoires may reflect thyroid immune responses. In validation, the model predicted progression to ophthalmopathy with approximately 71% sensitivity and about 72% specificity, a median of around 6.6 months before onset. A 13 V-J signature model separated ophthalmopathy from stable hyperthyroidism, with approximately 87% sensitivity and 81% to 82% specificity in cross-validation and 80%/75% in testing. No statistical method was used to set the sample size in advance, and investigators knew the group allocation.

Recombination linked TRBV11-3 to TRBJ2-1, with no confident D gene call. The sequencing sample was made of blood. This TCR derives from a middle-aged woman with Graves' ophthalmopathy. For the CDR3, the sequence is CASSLDGTLNEQFF. The bases are TGTGCCAGCAGCTTAGATGGCACCCTCAATGAGCAGTTCTTC.